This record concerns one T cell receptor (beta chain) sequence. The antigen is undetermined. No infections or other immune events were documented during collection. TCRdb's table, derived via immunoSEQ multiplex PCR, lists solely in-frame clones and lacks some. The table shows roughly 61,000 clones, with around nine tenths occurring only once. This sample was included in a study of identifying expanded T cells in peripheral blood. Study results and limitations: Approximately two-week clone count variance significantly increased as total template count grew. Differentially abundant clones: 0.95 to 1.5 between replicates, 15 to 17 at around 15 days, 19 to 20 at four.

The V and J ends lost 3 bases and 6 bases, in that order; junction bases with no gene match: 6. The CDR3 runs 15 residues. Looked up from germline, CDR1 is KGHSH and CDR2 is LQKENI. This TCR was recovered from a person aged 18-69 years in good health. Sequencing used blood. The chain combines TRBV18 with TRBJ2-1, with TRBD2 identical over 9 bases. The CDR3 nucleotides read TGTGCCAGCTCACCGCGGGGGGGGGCTGGCAATGAGCAGTTCTTC. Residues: CASSPRGGAGNEQFF.